The present T cell receptor beta chain was sequenced within a study of blood T cells in healthy people across ages. The CDR3 spans 17 residues. Germline V gives CDR1 SGHTA, CDR2 FQGNSA. V was clipped by 1 base and J by 2 bases; unmatched bases: 7. Together with a sample-barcoded 5' primer, a J-beta primer mix was included in a second PCR lasting about 6 to 12 cycles. TCRdb redid the calling of the 5' RACE reads with MiXCR, one entry per CDR3 protein. The sample lists around 900,000 distinct CDR3 sequences, under 35% occurring once. The J gene is TRBJ2-7, the V gene TRBV7-2; 11 nucleotides align to TRBD1. Material for sequencing was blood. The TCR sequence derives from a woman older than 75 in good health. The CDR3 protein is CASSLVPGTGGTYEQYF. The DNA of the CDR3 is TGTGCCAGCAGCTTAGTCCCCGGGACAGGGGGTACCTACGAGCAGTACTTC.